Reported below is one T cell receptor (beta chain). The data were obtained in a study of beta chain features in type 1 diabetes. V was cut by 2 bases and J by 8 bases, with 2 bases left in between. CDR3 length: 11 amino acids. From germline, CDR1 is SGHTS and CDR2 YDEGEE. Isolated RNA was reverse transcribed in full, so expressed TCRB transcripts were sequenced. Repertoires were generated with immunoSEQ multiplex PCR, while TCRdb's copy carries only in-frame clones and drops some. The profile shows a few hundred thousand clones, about 32% of them singletons. Sequences were obtained from naive CD4+ T cells from blood. The chain links TRBV5-8 to TRBJ2-6; the D is unclear. The TCR comes from a man younger than 35 in good health. This CDR3 reads CASSFSNVLTF. The CDR3, as DNA: TGTGCCAGCAGCTTTTCCAACGTCCTGACTTTC.